By proportion, the clone carrying this T cell receptor beta chain is medium-sized (0.01 to 0.1%). The antigen remains undetermined. TCRdb re-called the 5' RACE reads through MiXCR, storing one row per CDR3 protein. The table records tens of thousands of distinct CDR3 sequences, about 31% of them present only once. Regarding the study as a whole: Tumor-infiltrating Treg TCR alpha and beta sequences overlapped most with tumor naive CD4+ T cells, then blood naive.

Trimming pared 0 bases from V and 2 bases from J, leaving 9 bases between. CDR1 and CDR2 (germline): SGHRS, YFSETQ. CDR3 size: 14 residues. CD25-based Treg depletion was applied to purified naive CD4+ T cells. The sample comprised tumor-infiltrating naive CD4+ T cells sorted from the breast tumor. The subset: naive CD4+ T cells, CD4+CD45RA+CD25-. The receptor's source is a female donor with breast cancer. The V gene is TRBV5-1, the J gene TRBJ2-7; no clear D. The CDR3 DNA reads TGCGCCAGCAGCTTGGCCTGGACGGCCTACGAGCAGTACTTC. This sequence encodes CASSLAWTAYEQYF.